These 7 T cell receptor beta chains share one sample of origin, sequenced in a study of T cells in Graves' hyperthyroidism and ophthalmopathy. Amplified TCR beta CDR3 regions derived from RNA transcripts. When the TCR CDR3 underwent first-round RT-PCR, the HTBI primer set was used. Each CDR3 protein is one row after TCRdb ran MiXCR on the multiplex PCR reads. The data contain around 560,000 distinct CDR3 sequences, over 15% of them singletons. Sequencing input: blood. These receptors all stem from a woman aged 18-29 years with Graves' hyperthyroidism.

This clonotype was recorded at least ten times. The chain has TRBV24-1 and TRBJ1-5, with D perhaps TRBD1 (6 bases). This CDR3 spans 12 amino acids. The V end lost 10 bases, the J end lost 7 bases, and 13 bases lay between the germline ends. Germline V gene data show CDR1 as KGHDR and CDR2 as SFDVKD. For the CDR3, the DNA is TGTGCCACGGCAACAGGGACGCAGCCCCAGCATTTT. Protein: CATATGTQPQHF.

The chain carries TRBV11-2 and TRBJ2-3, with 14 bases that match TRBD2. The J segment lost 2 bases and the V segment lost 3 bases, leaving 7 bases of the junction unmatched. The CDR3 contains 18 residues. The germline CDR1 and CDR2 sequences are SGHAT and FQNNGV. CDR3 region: CASSLGTSGSGVTDTQYF. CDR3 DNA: TGTGCCAGCAGCTTGGGGACTAGCGGGAGTGGGGTCACAGATACGCAGTATTTT.

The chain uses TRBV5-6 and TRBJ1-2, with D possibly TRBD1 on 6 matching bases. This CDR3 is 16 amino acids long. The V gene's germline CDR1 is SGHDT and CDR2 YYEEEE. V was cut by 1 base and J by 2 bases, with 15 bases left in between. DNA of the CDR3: TGTGCCAGCAGCTTGTGGGGGACAATGATCAACTATGGCTACACCTTC. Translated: CASSLWGTMINYGYTF.

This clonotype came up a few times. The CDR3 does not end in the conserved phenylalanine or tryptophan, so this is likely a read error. CDR3 amino acids: CASSPGQGLISYEQYL. The CDR3 DNA reads TGTGCCAGCAGCCCGGGACAGGGCCTTATCTCCTACGAGCAGTACCTC. V gene TRBV7-2 combines with J gene TRBJ2-7; TRBD1 agrees at 9 bases. In germline, CDR1 is SGHTA, CDR2 FQGNSA. The V and J ends lost 5 bases and 0 bases, in that order; junction bases with no gene match: 8. CDR3 length: 16 amino acids.

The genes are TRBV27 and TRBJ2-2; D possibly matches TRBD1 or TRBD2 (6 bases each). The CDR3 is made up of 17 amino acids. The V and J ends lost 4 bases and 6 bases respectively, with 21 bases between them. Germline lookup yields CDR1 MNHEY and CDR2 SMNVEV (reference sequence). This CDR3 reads CASSSKSLGGGPGELFF. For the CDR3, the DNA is TGTGCCAGCAGTTCAAAATCCCTTGGTGGGGGGCCCGGGGAGCTGTTTTTT.

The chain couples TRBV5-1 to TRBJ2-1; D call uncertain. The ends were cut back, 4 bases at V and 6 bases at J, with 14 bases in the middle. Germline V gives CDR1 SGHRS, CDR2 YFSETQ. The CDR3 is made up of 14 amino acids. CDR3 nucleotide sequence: TGCGCCAGCAGCCTGTCGACGGAACGCAATGAGCAGTTCTTC. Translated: CASSLSTERNEQFF.

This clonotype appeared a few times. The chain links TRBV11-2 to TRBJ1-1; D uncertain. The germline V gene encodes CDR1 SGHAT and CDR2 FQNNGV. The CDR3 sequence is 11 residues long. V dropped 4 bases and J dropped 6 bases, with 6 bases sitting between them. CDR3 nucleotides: TGTGCCAGCAGCTCCATAGCTGAAGCTTTCTTT. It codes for CASSSIAEAFF.